This T cell receptor (beta chain) was retrieved from a study of blood T cell repertoires in COVID-19. Generated by immunoSEQ multiplex PCR, the TCRdb table keeps only in-frame clones and is missing some. The table shows about 400,000 clones, with roughly 89% occurring only once. Germline CDR1 reads LNHDA; CDR2 reads SQIVND (reference sequence). This CDR3 is 14 amino acids long. Trimming cost V 10 bases and J 6 bases, with 16 bases left between them. The participants were between about 18 and 90 years old and came from 24 US areas. The study assigned cohorts using participant-reported clinical history. Recovered status applied to Cohort 3 donors who had two consecutive negative PCRs. It also applied to those with clearance or with symptom resolution.

The sample comprised PBMCs or T cells enriched from blood (not recorded which). V and J are TRBV19 and TRBJ1-6, with D maybe TRBD1 (6 bases). The clonotype comes from a woman aged 25 to 39 who had recovered from COVID-19. CDR3 amino acids: CATSRGPTNSPLHF. The CDR3 bases are TGTGCCACCTCCAGGGGACCCACTAATTCACCCCTCCACTTT.